This TCR beta chain is from a study of cytomegalovirus exposure and HLA in healthy donors. As concerns this clone: The antigen is undetermined.

Germline CDR1 MNHEY, CDR2 SMNVEV (reference sequence). V lost 3 bases, J lost 4 bases, and 11 bases lay in between. This CDR3 has 14 amino acids. Points from the study as a whole: A later analysis linked a missense variant in DCLRE1C to the trimming of TCR beta V and J genes.

PCR amplification relied on 60 Vbeta primers (plus 13 Jbeta primers). Here immunoSEQ multiplex PCR was the method, and the copy in TCRdb shows in-frame clones only, minus some. Among some 140,000 clones listed, around 73% were seen once. The TCR originated in a woman aged 40 to 50 in good health and CMV-seronegative. The specimen sequenced was PBMCs. The rearrangement links TRBV27 to TRBJ2-3, with D perhaps matching TRBD2 (7 bases). CDR3 amino acids: CASSLGGPADTQYF. DNA for the CDR3: TGTGCCAGCAGTTTGGGGGGGCCGGCAGATACGCAGTATTTT.